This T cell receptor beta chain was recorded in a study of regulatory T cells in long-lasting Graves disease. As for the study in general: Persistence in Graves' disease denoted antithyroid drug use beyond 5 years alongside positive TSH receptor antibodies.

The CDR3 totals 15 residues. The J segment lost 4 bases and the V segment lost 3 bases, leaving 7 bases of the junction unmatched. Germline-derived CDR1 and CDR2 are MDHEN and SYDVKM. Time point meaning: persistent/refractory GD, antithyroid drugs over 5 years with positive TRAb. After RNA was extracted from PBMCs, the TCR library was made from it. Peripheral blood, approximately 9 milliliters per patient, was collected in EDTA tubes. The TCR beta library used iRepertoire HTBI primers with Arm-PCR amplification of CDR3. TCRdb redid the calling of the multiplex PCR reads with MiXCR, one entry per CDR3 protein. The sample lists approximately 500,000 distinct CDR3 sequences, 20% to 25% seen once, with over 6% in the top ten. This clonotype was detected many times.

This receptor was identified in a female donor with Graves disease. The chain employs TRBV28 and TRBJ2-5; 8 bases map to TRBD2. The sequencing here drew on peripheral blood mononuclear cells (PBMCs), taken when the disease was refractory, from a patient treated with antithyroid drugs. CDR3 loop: CASSFVREEGETQYF. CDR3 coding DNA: TGTGCCAGCAGTTTCGTGCGGGAGGAGGGAGAGACCCAGTACTTC.